Listed here are 21 T cell receptor beta chains from one sample, sequenced in a study of shared clonotypes between healthy human individuals. Sequencing was performed with immunoSEQ multiplex PCR; in TCRdb, only in-frame clones are kept and a portion is missing. Of about 2 million clones in the sample, about 95% were seen once. As defined, naive CD8 cells were CD45RO-negative and positively selected for CCR7, with terminally differentiated effector memory CD45RA+ cells excluded. The sequencing input was naive CD8+ T cells sorted from blood. These receptors originate from a man aged 18 to 30 in good health.

The V call is TRBV27, the J call TRBJ2-2; D ambiguous. CDR3 length: 14 amino acids. Between the trimmed V and J ends, which lost 3 bases and 6 bases, there was a span of 11 bases. The germline V gene has CDR1 MNHEY and CDR2 SMNVEV (reference sequence). CDR3 sequence reads: CASSFGALPGELFF. CDR3 coding DNA: TGTGCCAGCAGTTTCGGAGCCCTCCCCGGGGAGCTGTTTTTT.

The V gene is TRBV21-1, the J gene TRBJ1-2. TRBV21-1 constitutes a pseudogene. CDR3 length equals 18 residues. CDR3 nucleotide sequence: TGTGCCAGCAGCAAAGGCCTTTTCTTGGGGGTAGGATGCTATGGCTACACCTTC. Its protein product is CASSKGLFLGVGCYGYTF.

The chain recombines TRBV4-2 with TRBJ2-7, with unresolved D. V shed 0 bases and J shed 3 bases, with 6 bases lying between them. The CDR3 is made up of 13 amino acids. Germline values: CDR1 LGHNA, CDR2 YNFKEQ. This chain's CDR3 is CASSQDIDYEQYF. CDR3 in DNA: TGTGCCAGCAGCCAAGATATTGACTACGAGCAGTACTTC.

The chain carries TRBV11-2 and TRBJ2-7, with TRBD1 identical over 7 bases. The germline CDR1 and CDR2 sequences are SGHAT and FQNNGV. This CDR3 is 14 amino acids long. With V trimmed by 4 bases and J by 2 bases, 5 bases remained unmatched. The chain's CDR3 is CASSSLTGAYEQYF. Here the CDR3 DNA reads TGTGCCAGCAGCTCACTAACAGGGGCCTACGAGCAGTACTTC.

This chain joins TRBV4-1 and TRBJ2-7; 10 positions agree with TRBD2. The CDR3 is made up of 15 amino acids. Germline V gives CDR1 MGHRA, CDR2 YSYEKL. V gave up 4 bases and J gave up 4 bases; unmatched junction bases: 7. The CDR3 region is CASSPTLAGEYEQYF. Written as DNA, the CDR3 is TGCGCCAGCAGCCCGACTCTAGCGGGAGAGTACGAGCAGTACTTC.

This chain connects TRBV7-9 to TRBJ2-5; TRBD2 matches 12 bases. The V and J ends lost 5 bases and 2 bases, in that order; junction bases with no gene match: 12. The CDR3 is 18 residues long. CDR1 and CDR2 (germline): SEHNR, FQNEAQ (reference sequence). This CDR3 is CASSNYLGLAGLQETQYF. CDR3 DNA: TGTGCCAGCAGCAATTACCTAGGACTAGCGGGATTACAAGAGACCCAGTACTTC.

In its sample, this clone was seen many times. Other DNA sequences in this sample translate to the same CDR3. The chain has TRBV30 and TRBJ2-7; maybe TRBD2 (5 bases). V lost 0 bases and J 3 bases, leaving 6 bases between the germline ends. Germline-derived CDR1 and CDR2 are GTSNPN and SVGIG (reference sequence). This CDR3 has 12 amino acids. The CDR3 sequence is CAWSVGSYEQYF. The CDR3, as DNA: TGTGCCTGGAGTGTAGGGAGCTACGAGCAGTACTTC.

V gene TRBV27 combines with J gene TRBJ2-7, with unresolved D. Germline CDR1 is MNHEY and CDR2 is SMNVEV (reference sequence). The CDR3 sequence is 14 residues long. V was cut by 3 bases and J by 5 bases, with 14 bases left in between. The CDR3 sequence: CASSFDRIRDEQYF. CDR3 DNA: TGTGCCAGCAGTTTCGATCGGATTCGCGACGAGCAGTACTTC.

This chain uses TRBV7-9 with TRBJ1-2; D unresolved. The CDR3 has 14 amino acids. Germline CDR1 reads SEHNR; CDR2 reads FQNEAQ (reference sequence). V lost 3 bases and J 4 bases, leaving 12 bases between the germline ends. The CDR3 DNA reads TGTGCCAGCAGCTTTGTACTGGATAGCTATGGCTACACCTTC. Its protein is CASSFVLDSYGYTF.

The genes are TRBV5-1 and TRBJ2-5; 9 positions match TRBD2. The CDR3 consists of 16 residues. Germline V CDR1 and CDR2: SGHRS, YFSETQ. V shed 0 bases and J 2 bases; nucleotides not matched to a gene: 5. CDR3 sequence reads: CASSLGELAGQETQYF. The CDR3, as DNA: TGCGCCAGCAGCTTGGGCGAGCTAGCGGGGCAAGAGACCCAGTACTTC.

The chain combines TRBV5-6 with TRBJ2-7; D may be TRBD1 or TRBD2 (5 bases each). The CDR3 loop spans 14 amino acids. Germline loops: CDR1 SGHDT, CDR2 YYEEEE. V was shortened by 4 bases and J by 5 bases, with 16 bases between the two germline ends. CDR3 DNA: TGTGCCAGCAGCCCAACGGGACGACGAGACGAGCAGTACTTC. It specifies CASSPTGRRDEQYF.

The V and J genes are TRBV4-2 and TRBJ2-7; D is undetermined. V lost 1 base and J lost 3, with 13 bases in between. Germline CDR1 and CDR2: LGHNA and YNFKEQ. The CDR3 spans 15 residues. CDR3 bases: TGTGCCAGCAGCCAAGGCCCGGGTTTGGACTACGAGCAGTACTTC. Translation gives CASSQGPGLDYEQYF.

A note on this clone: The sample contains more than one DNA sequence encoding this CDR3. The chain is built from TRBV7-9 and TRBJ2-7; perhaps TRBD1 as D (5 bases). V lost 3 bases to trimming and J lost 4 bases, with 10 bases between them. This CDR3 is 13 amino acids long. Germline-derived CDR1 and CDR2 are SEHNR and FQNEAQ (reference sequence). This CDR3 reads CASSFDGAYEQYF. CDR3 coding DNA: TGTGCCAGCAGCTTCGATGGGGCGTACGAGCAGTACTTC.

This chain joins TRBV5-6 and TRBJ2-1; D gene uncertain. Trimming pared 7 bases from V and 0 bases from J, leaving 14 bases between. CDR1 and CDR2 from the germline V gene are SGHDT and YYEEEE. CDR3 length equals 15 residues. CDR3 amino acids: CASGPTHYSYNEQFF. CDR3 DNA: TGTGCCAGCGGACCGACTCACTACTCCTACAATGAGCAGTTCTTC.

The chain carries TRBV4-1 and TRBJ1-5, with 9 bases aligning to TRBD1. V was pared by 0 bases and J by 5 bases, with 8 bases of the junction left unmatched. Germline loops: CDR1 MGHRA, CDR2 YSYEKL. The CDR3 is 17 residues long. The CDR3 DNA sequence: TGCGCCAGCAGCCAAGAGGGACAGGGCGGGATAGATCAGCCCCAGCATTTT. Its translation: CASSQEGQGGIDQPQHF.

The rearrangement uses TRBV28 and TRBJ1-3; 7 nucleotides align to TRBD1. This CDR3 is 15 amino acids long. Germline assignment: CDR1 MDHEN and CDR2 SYDVKM. The V gene end was trimmed by 10 bases and the J gene end by 4 bases; junction bases not matched to a gene: 13. The CDR3 is CAIQGRGTLGNTIYF. CDR3 sequence (DNA): TGTGCCATTCAGGGCAGGGGGACCCTAGGAAACACCATATATTTT.

The chain employs TRBV7-9 and TRBJ1-4; no clear D. This CDR3 spans 12 amino acids. The germline V gene has CDR1 SEHNR and CDR2 FQNEAQ (reference sequence). Trimming took 3 bases from V and 7 from J, leaving 6 bases between them. CDR3 sequence (DNA): TGTGCCAGCAGCTTCGGCAGTGAAAAACTGTTTTTT. It is translated as CASSFGSEKLFF.

This chain joins TRBV7-9 and TRBJ1-1, with D maybe TRBD1 (5 bases). Trimming took off 4 bases at V and 1 base at J, with 10 bases between the two ends. Germline CDR1 reads SEHNR; CDR2 reads FQNEAQ (reference sequence). The length of the CDR3 is 14 residues. The CDR3 DNA follows: TGTGCCAGCAGCTCCTTCGGGGGGAACACTGAAGCTTTCTTT. Translated: CASSSFGGNTEAFF.

The chain uses TRBV10-2 and TRBJ1-4; no clear D. CDR3 length: 16 residues. CDR1 WSHSY and CDR2 SAAADI come from the germline V gene. Trimming pared 5 bases from V and 0 bases from J, leaving 13 bases between. In DNA form, the CDR3 reads TGCGCCAGCAGTTTCGAACCCGCTGCAACTAATGAAAAACTGTTTTTT. It encodes CASSFEPAATNEKLFF.

This clone appeared once. The J gene is TRBJ1-1, the V gene TRBV15, with TRBD1 identical over 7 bases. The germline CDR1 and CDR2 sequences are LNHNV and YYDKDF (reference sequence). Trimming cost V 4 bases and J 0 bases; bases outside gene matches: 8. The CDR3 is 16 amino acids. CDR3 in DNA: TGTGCCACCAGCAAAGGGGGACAGTCCATGAACACTGAAGCTTTCTTT. Translated, it gives CATSKGGQSMNTEAFF.

As to this clone: At one end, the junction sequence differs from germline, possibly due to a read error. The CDR3 nucleotides are TGTGCCAGCAGCGTAGCGGGGTTCACTAGCACAGATACGCAGTATTTT. Protein sequence: CASSVAGFTSTDTQYF. The chain joins TRBV7-6 to TRBJ2-3; TRBD2 agrees at 8 bases. From germline, CDR1 is SGHVS and CDR2 FNYEAQ. CDR3 length equals 16 residues.